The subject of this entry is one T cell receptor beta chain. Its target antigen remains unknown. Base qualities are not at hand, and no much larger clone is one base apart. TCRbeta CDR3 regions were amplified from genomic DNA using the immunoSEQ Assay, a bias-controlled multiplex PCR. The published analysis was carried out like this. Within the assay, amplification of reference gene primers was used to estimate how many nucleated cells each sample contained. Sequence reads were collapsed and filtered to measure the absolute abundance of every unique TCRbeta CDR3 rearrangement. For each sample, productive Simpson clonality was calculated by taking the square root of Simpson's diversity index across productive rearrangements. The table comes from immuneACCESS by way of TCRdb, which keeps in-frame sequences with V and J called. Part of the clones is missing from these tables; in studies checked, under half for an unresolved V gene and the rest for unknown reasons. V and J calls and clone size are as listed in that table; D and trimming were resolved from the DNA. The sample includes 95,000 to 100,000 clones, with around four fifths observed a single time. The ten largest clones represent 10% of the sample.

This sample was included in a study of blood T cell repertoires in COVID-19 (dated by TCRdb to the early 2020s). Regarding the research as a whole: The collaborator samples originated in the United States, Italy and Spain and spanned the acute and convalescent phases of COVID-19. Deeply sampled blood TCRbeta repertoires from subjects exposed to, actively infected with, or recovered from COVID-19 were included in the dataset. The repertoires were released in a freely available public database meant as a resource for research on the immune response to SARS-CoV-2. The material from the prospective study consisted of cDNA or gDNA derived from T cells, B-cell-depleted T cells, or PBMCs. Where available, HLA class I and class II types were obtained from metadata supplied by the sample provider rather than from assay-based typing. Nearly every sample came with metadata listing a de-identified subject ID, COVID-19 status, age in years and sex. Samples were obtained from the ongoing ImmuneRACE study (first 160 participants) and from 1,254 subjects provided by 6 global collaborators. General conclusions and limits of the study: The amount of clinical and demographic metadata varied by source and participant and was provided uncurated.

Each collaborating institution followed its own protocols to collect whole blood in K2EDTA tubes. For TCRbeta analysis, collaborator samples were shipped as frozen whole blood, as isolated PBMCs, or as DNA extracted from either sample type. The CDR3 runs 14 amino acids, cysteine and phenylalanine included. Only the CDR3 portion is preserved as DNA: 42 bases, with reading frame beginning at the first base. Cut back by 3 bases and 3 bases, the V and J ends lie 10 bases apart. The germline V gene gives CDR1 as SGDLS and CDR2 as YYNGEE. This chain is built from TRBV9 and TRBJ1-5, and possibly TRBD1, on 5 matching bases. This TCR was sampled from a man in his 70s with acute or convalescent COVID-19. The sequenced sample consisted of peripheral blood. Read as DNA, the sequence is TGTGCCAGCAGCGCAGGGAACGTCAATCAGCCCCAGCATTTT. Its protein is CASSAGNVNQPQHF.